This TCR beta chain was sequenced in a study of T cells in Graves' hyperthyroidism and ophthalmopathy. Concerning this clonotype: The antigen remains unidentified.

J was trimmed by 8 bases and V by 1 base; bases with no gene match: 6. The CDR3 has 14 residues. Using RNA transcripts as the source, TCR beta CDR3 regions were amplified. First-round RT-PCR with HTBI primers amplified the TCR CDR3 region. Via MiXCR, TCRdb re-called the multiplex PCR reads, giving one row per CDR3 protein. The data hold around 760,000 distinct CDR3 sequences, with under 45% observed a single time. Study-level points and caveats: Patients with ophthalmopathy were separated from those with stable hyperthyroidism by a 13 V-J model. The model predicted ophthalmopathy a median around seven months before onset.

The sequenced sample consisted of blood. This TCR derives from a woman aged 40 to 50 with Graves' hyperthyroidism. The chain recombines TRBV12-3 or TRBV12-4 with TRBJ1-2; 8 nucleotides align to TRBD1. The CDR3 coding sequence is TGTGCCAGCAGTTTAGGGGACAGGCCCTTCGGCTACACCTTC. This translates into CASSLGDRPFGYTF.